Sequencing of this T cell receptor (beta chain) was carried out in a study of graft-versus-host responses after intestinal transplantation. This CDR3 region has 14 residues. V was clipped by 5 bases and J by 2 bases, with 13 bases between them. Per germline, CDR1 LNHNV and CDR2 YYDKDF (reference sequence). The method was immunoSEQ multiplex PCR; TCRdb's version includes in-frame clones alone and lacks a portion of them. The data hold roughly 80,000 clones, with over 80% observed a single time. V usage is TRBV15 and J usage is TRBJ2-7, with D possibly matching TRBD2 (6 bases). The sample here was PBMCs, taken 98 days after intestinal transplantation. The source is a human patient who received an intestinal transplant, so some T cells may come from the graft donor. The CDR3 nucleotides are TGTGCCACCAGCCTGGCGCGCGGGACCTACGAGCAGTACTTC. This encodes CATSLARGTYEQYF.